Listed below are T cell receptor beta chains from one sample, sequenced in a study of cytomegalovirus exposure and HLA in healthy donors. The data were produced by immunoSEQ multiplex PCR, yet TCRdb's version contains in-frame clones alone and is incomplete. This sample has approximately 190,000 clones, with over 80% found just once. The sample was PBMCs. All receptors derive from a man in his forties or fifties in good health and CMV-seropositive. The CDR3 runs from the conserved cysteine through the conserved F or W. Fields, in order: V gene, J gene, clone size, D gene, CDR3 length, CDR3 DNA, CDR3 protein. The D gene is left open where the match is weak. Size is omitted from some rows. Given values are once, few, many or a class for expanded clones.

>TRBV27|TRBJ1-1|.|.|14
TGTGCCAGCATGGAGGTAGACGTAAACACTGAAGCTTTCTTT
CASMEVDVNTEAFF
>TRBV5-1|TRBJ2-1|.|.|12
TGCGCCAGCAGCCTGGCCTTCAATGAGCAGTTCTTC
CASSLAFNEQFF
>TRBV27|TRBJ2-6|.|.|21
TGTGCCAGCAGTTTATTTCCGGACAGGAGGGCCCCCTCTGCTGGGGCCAACGTCCTGACTTTC
CASSLFPDRRAPSAGANVLTF
>TRBV29-1|TRBJ1-2|.|.|13
TGCAGCGTTGCTGGGGGGGAGACCTATGGCTACACCTTC
CSVAGGETYGYTF
>TRBV9|TRBJ2-7|.|.|16
TGTGCCAGCAGCGTGGGGGCCAGTACCAGCTCCTACGAGCAGTACTTC
CASSVGASTSSYEQYF
>TRBV11-2|TRBJ2-7|.|TRBD2|17
TGTGCCAGCAGCTTAGCTAGCGGGGGCCCGAGCTCCTACGAGCAGTACTTC
CASSLASGGPSSYEQYF
>TRBV29-1|TRBJ1-2|.|TRBD1|13
TGCAGCGTGGATGGGACAGGGGGATATGGCTACACCTTC
CSVDGTGGYGYTF
>TRBV19|TRBJ2-7|.|.|14
TGTGCCAGTAGTAGGGCGATGGTCTCCTACGAGCAGTACTTC
CASSRAMVSYEQYF
>TRBV18|TRBJ1-4|once|.|20
TGTGCCAGCTCACCGGTTTTCGTCAGTGGCGAGACGACAGCTAATGAAAAACTGTTTTTT
CASSPVFVSGETTANEKLFF
>TRBV25-1|TRBJ2-5|.|.|15
TGTGCCAGCAGTGCCATACTTTCCGCCGAGGGGACCCAGTACTTC
CASSAILSAEGTQYF
>TRBV4-3|TRBJ1-2|.|TRBD1|17
TGCGCCAGCAGCCATTACCGGGACAGGGCGACTAACTATGGCTACACCTTC
CASSHYRDRATNYGYTF
>TRBV6-1|TRBJ1-1|.|.|13
TGTGCCAGCAGTGAACAGGGAAGCACTGAAGCTTTCTTT
CASSEQGSTEAFF
>TRBV4-3|TRBJ2-2|.|TRBD1|16
TGCGCTAGCAGCCAAGGAAGCAGGGGGCAGGGCGGGGAGCTGTTTTTT
CASSQGSRGQGGELFF
>TRBV4-3|TRBJ2-5|.|.|14
TGCGCCAGCAGCCCAAGGGCCGGGAAAGAGACCCAGTACTTC
CASSPRAGKETQYF
>TRBV4-1|TRBJ1-1|.|.|17
TGCGCCAGCAGCCAAGGTGTTTTTGGACAGACGAACACTGAAGCTTTCTTT
CASSQGVFGQTNTEAFF
>TRBV6-4|TRBJ2-3|.|.|13
TGTGCCAGCAGTGTCAGTCCGACAGATACGCAGTATTTT
CASSVSPTDTQYF
>TRBV6-1|TRBJ1-5|.|.|15
TGTGCCACCTCCTCTGGCAGTGGGCTCAATCAGCCCCAGCATTTT
CATSSGSGLNQPQHF
>TRBV7-2|TRBJ2-7|.|.|14
TGTGCCAGCAGCCACCCCCACAGGGCTCAGGAGCAGTACTTC
CASSHPHRAQEQYF
>TRBV9|TRBJ2-2|.|.|17
TGTGCCAGCAGCGTATCGCAGTGGGGCGGGAACACCGGGGAGCTGTTTTTT
CASSVSQWGGNTGELFF
>TRBV30|TRBJ1-1|.|TRBD1|12
TGTGCCTGGAGGTCACAGGGGACTGAAGCTTTCTTT
CAWRSQGTEAFF
>TRBV11-2|TRBJ1-2|.|.|14
TGTGCCAGCAGCTTTGGAGGTCCGGGTTATGGCTACACCTTC
CASSFGGPGYGYTF
>TRBV6-5|TRBJ1-3|.|TRBD1|15
TGTGCCAGCAGTAAAACAGGGGGCTTTGGAAACACCATATATTTT
CASSKTGGFGNTIYF
>TRBV7-2|TRBJ1-4|.|TRBD1|14
TGTGCCAGCAGCTCAGCGACAGGGAAGAGCGAACTGTTTTTT
CASSSATGKSELFF
>TRBV7-2|TRBJ1-2|.|.|13
TGTGCCAGCAGCTTGGTCAGGCCGGATGGCTACACCTTC
CASSLVRPDGYTF
>TRBV7-2|TRBJ2-7|.|.|12
TGTGCCAGCCAGGGGACGAACTACGAGCAGTACTTC
CASQGTNYEQYF
>TRBV28|TRBJ2-7|.|TRBD2|13
TGTGCCAGCAGTGGGGGGGTTCTCTACGAGCAGTACTTC
CASSGGVLYEQYF
>TRBV27|TRBJ1-5|.|.|15
TGTGCCAGCAGCACCGCCCCATCACTTAATCAGCCCCAGCATTTT
CASSTAPSLNQPQHF
>TRBV6-6|TRBJ1-5|once|TRBD1|15
TGTGCCAGCAGTTCAACAGGGGCGAGCAATCAGCCCCAGCATTTT
CASSSTGASNQPQHF
>TRBV5-1|TRBJ2-5|.|.|14
TGCGCCAGCAGCCACAGCAGTAGCCAAGAGACCCAGTACTTC
CASSHSSSQETQYF
>TRBV5-6|TRBJ1-5|.|.|15
TGTGCCAGCAGCTGGGCGGGAGGGGGAAATCAGCCCCAGCATTTT
CASSWAGGGNQPQHF
>TRBV2|TRBJ1-2|.|.|15
TGTGCCATCTTCCGCCGACAGAGCCTTAACTATGGCTACACCTTC
CAIFRRQSLNYGYTF
>TRBV2|TRBJ1-5|once|TRBD1|14
TGTGCCAGCAGCGCGGACAGGATAGGTCAGCCCCAGCATTTT
CASSADRIGQPQHF
>TRBV7-2|TRBJ1-2|.|.|15
TGTGCCAGCAGCTCCACCGCCGGGTCTAACTATGGCTACACCTTC
CASSSTAGSNYGYTF
>TRBV18|TRBJ1-4|few|.|14
TGTGCCAGCTCACCGACAGGATTTAATGAAAAACTGTTTTTT
CASSPTGFNEKLFF
>TRBV7-7|TRBJ2-1|once|TRBD2|15
TGTGCTAGCAGCTTGACTAGCGGGGGATACAATGAGCAGTTCTTC
CASSLTSGGYNEQFF
>TRBV27|TRBJ2-1|.|TRBD2|14
TGTGCCAGCGCTCGGGCGGGGGGGGACAATGAGCAGTTCTTC
CASARAGGDNEQFF
>TRBV9|TRBJ2-5|.|.|14
TGTGCCAGCAGCGTAGCCGGGGGAGGAGAGACCCAGTACTTC
CASSVAGGGETQYF
>TRBV5-6|TRBJ2-7|.|.|15
TGTGCCAGCAGCTTGTCGGCGGGGGCCCTCTACGAGCAGTACTTC
CASSLSAGALYEQYF
>TRBV28|TRBJ1-2|.|TRBD1|16
TGTGCCACCCCCTCCCGTCGGACAGGGTGGGCGAGTGGCTACACCTTC
CATPSRRTGWASGYTF
>TRBV28|TRBJ1-1|.|.|16
TGTGCCAGCAGTTTAGGCATCGGACAGTGGAACACTGAAGCTTTCTTT
CASSLGIGQWNTEAFF
>TRBV21-1|TRBJ2-7|.|.|16
TGTGCCAGCAGCGTCCCCGGGACACCTACGACCTACGAGCAGTACTTC
CASSVPGTPTTYEQYF
>TRBV13|TRBJ1-1|.|TRBD1|14
TGTGCCAGCAGCTCCGGGACAGGGATCACTGAAGCTTTCTTT
CASSSGTGITEAFF
>TRBV6-1|TRBJ1-4|once|TRBD1|15
TGTGCCAGCAGTTCGGACAGGGTCGTTAATGAAAAACTGTTTTTT
CASSSDRVVNEKLFF
>TRBV11-2|TRBJ1-4|.|.|14
TGTGCCAGCAGCTTAGACCCCGGCGGGGAAAAACTGTTTTTT
CASSLDPGGEKLFF
>TRBV6-6|TRBJ2-1|.|TRBD2|15
TGTGCCACCATCGGGAGGGGGGCCGGGGGCAATGAGCAGTTCTTC
CATIGRGAGGNEQFF
>TRBV5-1|TRBJ2-1|.|.|13
TGCGCCAGCAGCTTGGTGGTCACGGATGAGCAGTTCTTC
CASSLVVTDEQFF
>TRBV27|TRBJ1-1|.|TRBD1|13
TGTGCCAGCAGTTTACAGGGGGCGGCTGAAGCTTTCTTT
CASSLQGAAEAFF
>TRBV5-1|TRBJ2-3|.|.|15
TGCGCCAGCAGCTTGGAAGGCAGGAGCACAGATACGCAGTATTTT
CASSLEGRSTDTQYF
>TRBV6-1|TRBJ1-5|.|.|12
TGTGCCAGCAGACAGGGCGGTCAGCCCCAGCATTTT
CASRQGGQPQHF
>TRBV10-3|TRBJ2-7|.|TRBD1|16
TGTGCCATCAGTTCTGGGCCGGGACAGGGGGCTTACGAGCAGTACTTC
CAISSGPGQGAYEQYF
>TRBV10-3|TRBJ2-2|.|.|15
TGTGCCATCAGTGAGGGACTTACAAACACCGGGGAGCTGTTTTTT
CAISEGLTNTGELFF
>TRBV2|TRBJ2-7|.|TRBD2|19
TGTGCCAGCAGTGACGGGGAGGGGCCCGGGGGTGGAATCTACTACGAGCAGTACTTC
CASSDGEGPGGGIYYEQYF
>TRBV5-8|TRBJ2-3|.|TRBD1|14
TGTGCCAGCACCTTGGGACAGGGAACAGATACGCAGTATTTT
CASTLGQGTDTQYF